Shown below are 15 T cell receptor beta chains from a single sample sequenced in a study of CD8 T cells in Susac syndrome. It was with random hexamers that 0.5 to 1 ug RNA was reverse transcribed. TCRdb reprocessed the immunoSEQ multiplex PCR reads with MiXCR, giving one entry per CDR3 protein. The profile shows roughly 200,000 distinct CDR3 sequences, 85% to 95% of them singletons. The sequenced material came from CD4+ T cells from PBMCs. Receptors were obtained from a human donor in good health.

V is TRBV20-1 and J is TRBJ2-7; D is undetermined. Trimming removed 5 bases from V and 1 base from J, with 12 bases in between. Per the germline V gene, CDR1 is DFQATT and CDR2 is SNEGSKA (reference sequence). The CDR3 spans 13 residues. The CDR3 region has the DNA TGCAGTGCTGGGCAGGCCGAGTCCTACGAGCAGTACTTC. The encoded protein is CSAGQAESYEQYF.

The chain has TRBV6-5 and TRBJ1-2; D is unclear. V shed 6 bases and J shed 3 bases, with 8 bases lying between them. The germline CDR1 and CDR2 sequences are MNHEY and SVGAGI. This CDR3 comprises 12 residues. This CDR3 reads CASSARDYGYTF. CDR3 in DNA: TGTGCCAGCAGCGCGAGGGACTATGGCTACACCTTC.

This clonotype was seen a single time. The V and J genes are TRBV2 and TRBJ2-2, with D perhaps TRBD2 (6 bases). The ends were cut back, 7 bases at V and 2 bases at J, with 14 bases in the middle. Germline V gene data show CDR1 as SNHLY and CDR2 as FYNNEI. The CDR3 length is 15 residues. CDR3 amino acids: CASNIGDSNTGELFF. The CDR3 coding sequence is TGTGCCAGCAACATAGGGGACTCTAACACCGGGGAGCTGTTTTTT.

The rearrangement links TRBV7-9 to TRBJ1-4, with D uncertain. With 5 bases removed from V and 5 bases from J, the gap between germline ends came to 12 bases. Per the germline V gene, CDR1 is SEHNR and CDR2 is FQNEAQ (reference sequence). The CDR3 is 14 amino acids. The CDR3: CASSRTASNEKLFF. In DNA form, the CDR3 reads TGTGCCAGCAGCCGGACGGCTTCGAATGAAAAACTGTTTTTT.

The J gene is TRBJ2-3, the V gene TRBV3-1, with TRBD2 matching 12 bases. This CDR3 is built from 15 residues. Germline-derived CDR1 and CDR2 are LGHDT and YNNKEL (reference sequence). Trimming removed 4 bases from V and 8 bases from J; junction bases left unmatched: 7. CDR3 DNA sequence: TGTGCCAGCAGCCGTCGACTAGCGGGAGCGCTTACGCAGTATTTT. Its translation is CASSRRLAGALTQYF.

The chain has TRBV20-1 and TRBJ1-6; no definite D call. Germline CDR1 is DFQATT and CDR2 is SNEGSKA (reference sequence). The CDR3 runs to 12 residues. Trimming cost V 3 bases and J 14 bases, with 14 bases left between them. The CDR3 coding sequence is TGCAGTGCTAGGGTCGGGAGCTTAACCCTCCACTTT. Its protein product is CSARVGSLTLHF.

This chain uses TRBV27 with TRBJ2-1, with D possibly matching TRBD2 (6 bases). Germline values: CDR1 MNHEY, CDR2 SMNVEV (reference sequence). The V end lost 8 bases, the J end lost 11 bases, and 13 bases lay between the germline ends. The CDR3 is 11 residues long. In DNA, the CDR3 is TGTGCCAGCGCCGACCGGGGGAAGCAGTTCTTC. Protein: CASADRGKQFF.

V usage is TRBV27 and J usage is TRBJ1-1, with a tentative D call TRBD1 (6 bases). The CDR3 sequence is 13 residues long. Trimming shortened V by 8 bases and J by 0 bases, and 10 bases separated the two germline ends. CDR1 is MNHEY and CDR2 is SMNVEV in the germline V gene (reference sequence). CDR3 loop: CASSNRVNTEAFF. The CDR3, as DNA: TGTGCCAGCTCGAACAGGGTGAACACTGAAGCTTTCTTT.

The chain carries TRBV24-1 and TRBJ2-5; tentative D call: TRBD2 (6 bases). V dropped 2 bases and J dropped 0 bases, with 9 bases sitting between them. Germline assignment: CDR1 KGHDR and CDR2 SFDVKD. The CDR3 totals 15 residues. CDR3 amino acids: CATSDSRDYQETQYF. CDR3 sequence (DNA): TGTGCCACCAGTGATTCCCGGGACTACCAAGAGACCCAGTACTTC.

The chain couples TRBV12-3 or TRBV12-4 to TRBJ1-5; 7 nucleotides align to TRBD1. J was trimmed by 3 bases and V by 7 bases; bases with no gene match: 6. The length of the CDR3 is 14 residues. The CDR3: CASTGTALNQPQHF. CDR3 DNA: TGTGCCAGCACCGGGACAGCACTCAATCAGCCCCAGCATTTT.

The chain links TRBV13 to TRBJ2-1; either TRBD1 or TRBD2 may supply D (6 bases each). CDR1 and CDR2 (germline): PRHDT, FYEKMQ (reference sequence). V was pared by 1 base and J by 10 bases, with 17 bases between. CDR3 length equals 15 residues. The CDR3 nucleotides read TGTGCCAGCAGCTTAGCCTCGACAGGAGGGTCCGAGCAGTTCTTC. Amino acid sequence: CASSLASTGGSEQFF.

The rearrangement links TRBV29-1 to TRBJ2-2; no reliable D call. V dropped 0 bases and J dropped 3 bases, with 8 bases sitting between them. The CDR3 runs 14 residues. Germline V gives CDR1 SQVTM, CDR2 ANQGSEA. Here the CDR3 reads CSVEEGMYTGELFF. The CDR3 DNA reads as TGCAGCGTTGAAGAGGGAATGTACACCGGGGAGCTGTTTTTT.

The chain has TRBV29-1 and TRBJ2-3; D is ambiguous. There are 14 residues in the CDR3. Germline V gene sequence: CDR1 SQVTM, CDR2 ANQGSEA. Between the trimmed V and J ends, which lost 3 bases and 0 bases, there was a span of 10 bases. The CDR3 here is CSVDEASSTDTQYF. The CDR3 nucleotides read TGCAGCGTTGACGAGGCGTCTAGCACAGATACGCAGTATTTT.

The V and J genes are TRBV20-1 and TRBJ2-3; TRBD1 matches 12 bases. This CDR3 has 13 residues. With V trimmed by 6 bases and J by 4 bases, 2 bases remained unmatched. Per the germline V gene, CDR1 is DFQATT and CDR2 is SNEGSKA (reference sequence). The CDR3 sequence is CSAGQGAADTQYF. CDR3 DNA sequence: TGCAGTGCGGGACAGGGGGCTGCAGATACGCAGTATTTT.

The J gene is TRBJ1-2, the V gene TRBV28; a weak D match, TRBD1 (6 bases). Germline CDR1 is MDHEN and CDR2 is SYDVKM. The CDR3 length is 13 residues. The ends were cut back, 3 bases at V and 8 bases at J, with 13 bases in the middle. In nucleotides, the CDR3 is TGTGCCAGCAGTTTTTCGGGGGCAGGGGGCTACACCTTC. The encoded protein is CASSFSGAGGYTF.